This TCR beta chain was recorded in a study of T cells in Graves' hyperthyroidism and ophthalmopathy. Broader study findings: Also found in blood were most expanded thyroid clonotypes above 0.001.

V lost 6 bases, J lost 6 bases, and 12 bases lay in between. Germline assignment: CDR1 MNHEY and CDR2 SVGEGT. The CDR3 has 13 amino acids. In its sample, this clonotype was seen a few times. What it binds is not known. Fresh 10 ml peripheral blood yielded PBMCs. Regions amplified from RNA transcripts were the TCR beta CDR3 regions. The primer set for the first-round RT-PCR of the TCR CDR3 was HTBI. TCRdb itself ran the multiplex PCR reads through MiXCR, one entry per CDR3 protein. The table lists approximately 740,000 distinct CDR3 sequences, around 13% of them singletons, with approximately 10% in the top ten.

This TCR derives from a young woman with Graves' hyperthyroidism. This chain uses TRBV6-2 or TRBV6-3 with TRBJ1-5; weak D call: TRBD1 (5 bases). Source material: blood. CDR3 loop: CASSLVQVQPQHF. In nucleotides, the CDR3 is TGTGCCAGCAGCCTCGTACAGGTTCAGCCCCAGCATTTT.